This T cell receptor (beta chain) derives from a study of CD8+ T cells in alopecia areata. Background on the study: Treated patients swallowed 5 to 10 mg of oral tofacitinib twice daily.

Following extraction, RNA underwent reverse transcription to cDNA, which served as the sequencing template. TCRdb's copy holds only in-frame clones and misses some; the assay was immunoSEQ multiplex PCR. Of roughly 190,000 clones listed, under 80% were seen once; the top ten hold 1.3%. Described treatment: oral pan-JAK inhibitor, 5-10 mg twice daily. Germline assignment: CDR1 GTSNPN and CDR2 SVGIG (reference sequence). This CDR3 is 15 amino acids long. V lost 2 bases and J lost 2; bases outside the gene matches: 5. The sequences come from CD4+ T cells sorted from blood, collected at approximately week 49, from a patient treated with tofacitinib. The sequence was obtained from a human donor with alopecia areata. The chain recombines TRBV30 with TRBJ2-3, with 9 bases lining up with TRBD2. The DNA of the CDR3 is TGTGCCTGGAGTCGAAGCGGGGGGCTCACAGATACGCAGTATTTT. Translated: CAWSRSGGLTDTQYF.